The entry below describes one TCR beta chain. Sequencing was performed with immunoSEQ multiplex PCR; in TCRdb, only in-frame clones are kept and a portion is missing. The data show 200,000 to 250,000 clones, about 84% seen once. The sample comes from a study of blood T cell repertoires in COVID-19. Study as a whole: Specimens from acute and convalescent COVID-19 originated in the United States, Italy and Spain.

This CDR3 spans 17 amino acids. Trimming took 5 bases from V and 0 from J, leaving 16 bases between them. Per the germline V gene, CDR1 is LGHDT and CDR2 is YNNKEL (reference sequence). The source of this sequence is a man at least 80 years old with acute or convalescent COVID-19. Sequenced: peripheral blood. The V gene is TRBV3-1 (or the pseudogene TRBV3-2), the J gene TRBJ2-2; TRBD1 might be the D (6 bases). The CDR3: CASSYTPGTTNTGELFF. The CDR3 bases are TGTGCCAGCAGCTATACTCCCGGGACAACGAACACCGGGGAGCTGTTTTTT.